These T cell receptor beta chains were read from a single sample in a study of CD8+ T cells in alopecia areata. Sequencing used immunoSEQ multiplex PCR; TCRdb keeps in-frame clones, though not all of them. The sample has roughly 97,000 clones, roughly two fifths seen once; the top ten hold around 1.4%. Sequencing was performed on CD4+ T cells sorted from blood. The receptors were sampled from a human donor with alopecia areata. Both conserved end residues are part of each CDR3. The order of the fields is V gene, J gene, D gene, clone size, CDR3 protein, CDR3 DNA. A D gene is named only where the DNA matches it firmly. Rows may omit the clone size; those that give it use once, few, many or a size class.

>TRBV6-5|TRBJ2-7|NA|NA
CASSYSRGPRRHEQYF
TGTGCCAGCAGTTACTCGAGGGGCCCACGGCGCCACGAGCAGTACTTC
>TRBV28|TRBJ2-5|NA|NA
CATFTSFRETQYF
TGTGCCACCTTTACTAGTTTCCGGGAGACCCAGTACTTC
>TRBV6-5|TRBJ2-7|NA|NA
CASSWMSSSYEQYF
TGTGCCAGCAGTTGGATGTCCTCCTCCTACGAGCAGTACTTC
>TRBV30|TRBJ2-7|TRBD1|NA
CAWSVKGARNEQYF
TGTGCCTGGAGTGTAAAGGGGGCGCGAAACGAGCAGTACTTC
>TRBV29-1|TRBJ1-5|NA|few
CSVGEAQPQHF
TGCAGCGTTGGGGAGGCCCAGCCCCAGCATTTT
>TRBV28|TRBJ1-4|TRBD1|few
CASLDRERREKLFF
TGTGCCAGCCTCGACAGGGAGCGGCGCGAAAAACTGTTTTTT
>TRBV29-1|TRBJ2-1|TRBD2|NA
CSAPLAAEQFF
TGCAGCGCGCCGCTAGCGGCTGAGCAGTTCTTC
>TRBV9|TRBJ2-1|TRBD2|NA
CASSVAMTSGRSYSYNEQFF
TGTGCCAGCAGCGTAGCGATGACTAGCGGGAGATCCTACTCCTACAATGAGCAGTTCTTC
>TRBV7-9|TRBJ1-2|NA|few
CASSLADRFYGYTF
TGTGCCAGCAGCTTAGCGGACCGCTTCTATGGCTACACCTTC
>TRBV6-4|TRBJ1-2|TRBD1|NA
CASREGQGANYGYTF
TGTGCCAGCAGAGAGGGACAGGGTGCTAACTATGGCTACACCTTC
>TRBV5-6|TRBJ2-5|NA|few
CASSTRGLETQYF
TGTGCCAGCAGCACCCGAGGATTGGAGACCCAGTACTTC
>TRBV30|TRBJ1-4|NA|few
CAWTRDQRGEKLFF
TGTGCCTGGACGAGGGACCAGAGAGGGGAAAAACTGTTTTTT
>TRBV30|TRBJ2-7|TRBD2|NA
CAWSAGERESYEQYF
TGTGCCTGGTCCGCGGGGGAGCGGGAATCCTACGAGCAGTACTTC
>TRBV30|TRBJ2-7|TRBD1|NA
CAWRSDRGIYEQYF
TGTGCCTGGAGATCGGACAGGGGAATATACGAGCAGTACTTC
>TRBV7-2|TRBJ2-1|TRBD2|many
CASNAGGPAVEQFF
TGTGCCAGCAATGCGGGGGGGCCGGCGGTTGAGCAGTTCTTC
>TRBV30|TRBJ1-3|NA|NA
CAPGIVPGTPGNTIYF
TGTGCCCCTGGAATAGTCCCCGGGACACCTGGAAACACCATATATTTT
>TRBV5-1|TRBJ2-3|TRBD1|NA
CASRVRQGQGDTQYF
TGCGCCAGCAGGGTCCGACAGGGGCAGGGAGATACGCAGTATTTT
>TRBV27|TRBJ2-5|NA|once
CASSFVGHGETQYF
TGTGCCAGCAGTTTCGTCGGACACGGCGAGACCCAGTACTTC
>TRBV2|TRBJ2-7|NA|NA
CASSQTRNDEQYF
TGTGCCAGCTCCCAGACCCGTAACGACGAGCAGTACTTC
>TRBV18|TRBJ2-3|NA|few
CASSSTDTQYF
TGTGCCAGCTCAAGCACAGATACGCAGTATTTT
>TRBV7-8|TRBJ2-5|TRBD1|NA
CASSSGQGSRLETQYF
TGTGCCAGCAGCTCCGGACAGGGTTCGCGCTTAGAGACCCAGTACTTC
>TRBV29-1|TRBJ2-2|NA|NA
CSVGADGDRELFF
TGCAGCGTTGGCGCGGACGGGGACAGGGAGCTGTTTTTT
>TRBV25-1|TRBJ2-5|NA|NA
CASSEYHLQSQETQYF
TGTGCCAGCAGTGAATATCACCTACAGAGCCAAGAGACCCAGTACTTC
>TRBV2|TRBJ1-1|NA|NA
CASSVRGRTEAFF
TGTGCCAGCAGTGTGAGGGGGAGGACTGAAGCTTTCTTT
>TRBV29-1|TRBJ1-2|NA|few
CSVEDRFGYGYTF
TGCAGCGTTGAAGACAGGTTCGGCTATGGCTACACCTTC
>TRBV29-1|TRBJ2-3|TRBD1|few
CSLRDRGGTDTQYF
TGCAGCCTCAGGGACAGGGGAGGGACAGATACGCAGTATTTT
>TRBV7-9|TRBJ2-4|NA|few
CASSLEFGDLSIQYF
TGTGCCAGCAGCTTAGAATTTGGGGACTTAAGCATTCAGTACTTC
>TRBV7-2|TRBJ2-3|NA|NA
CASSLETEDTQYF
TGTGCCAGCAGCTTAGAAACGGAGGATACGCAGTATTTT
>TRBV29-1|TRBJ2-3|TRBD2|few
CSVDHRAGGTDTQYF
TGCAGCGTTGATCATCGGGCGGGAGGGACAGATACGCAGTATTTT
>TRBV19|TRBJ2-1|TRBD1|NA
CASRRDRGLDEQFF
TGTGCCAGTAGAAGGGACAGGGGGCTGGATGAGCAGTTCTTC
>TRBV5-1|TRBJ2-1|NA|NA
CASRQGSYNEQFF
TGCGCCAGCAGACAGGGATCCTACAATGAGCAGTTCTTC
>TRBV5-6|TRBJ2-2|TRBD2|NA
CASSLYWREGLTGELFF
TGTGCCAGCAGCTTGTATTGGCGGGAGGGCCTCACCGGGGAGCTGTTTTTT
>TRBV28|TRBJ2-3|NA|few
CASSSFADTQYF
TGTGCCAGCAGTTCCTTCGCGGATACGCAGTATTTT
>TRBV7-9|TRBJ2-5|NA|few
CASSLGTSWETQYF
TGTGCCAGCAGCTTAGGGACAAGTTGGGAGACCCAGTACTTC
>TRBV30|TRBJ2-2|NA|NA
CAWSNAGNTGELFF
TGTGCCTGGAGTAACGCAGGGAACACCGGGGAGCTGTTTTTT
>TRBV7-9|TRBJ2-1|NA|few
CASSLQGSTSYNEQFF
TGTGCCAGCAGCTTACAGGGGTCCACCTCCTACAATGAGCAGTTCTTC
>TRBV30|TRBJ1-1|NA|NA
CAWSVIEAFF
TGTGCCTGGAGTGTAATTGAAGCTTTCTTT
>TRBV2|TRBJ2-2|NA|NA
CASISRPNTGELFF
TGTGCCAGCATTTCGCGGCCCAACACCGGGGAGCTGTTTTTT
>TRBV5-4|TRBJ2-5|NA|NA
CASSLTAQETQYF
TGTGCCAGCAGCTTGACAGCACAAGAGACCCAGTACTTC
>TRBV15|TRBJ1-1|NA|few
CATSSKIWGAMNTEAFF
TGTGCCACCAGCAGTAAGATTTGGGGGGCCATGAACACTGAAGCTTTCTTT
>TRBV29-1|TRBJ2-1|TRBD1|few
CSGGDRGHYNEQFF
TGCAGCGGGGGAGACAGGGGTCACTACAATGAGCAGTTCTTC
>TRBV4-1|TRBJ1-4|TRBD1|NA
CASSQELGGTNEKLFF
TGCGCCAGCAGCCAAGAATTAGGGGGCACTAATGAAAAACTGTTTTTT
>TRBV5-1|TRBJ2-5|NA|few
CASSGGVLETQYF
TGCGCCAGCAGCGGCGGAGTATTAGAGACCCAGTACTTC
>TRBV2|TRBJ1-5|NA|NA
CASRVGRASNQPQHF
TGTGCCAGCAGGGTGGGTAGGGCTAGCAATCAGCCCCAGCATTTT
>TRBV20-1|TRBJ2-7|NA|NA
CSVRTAYEQYF
TGCAGTGTACGGACAGCCTACGAGCAGTACTTC
>TRBV5-6|TRBJ2-3|NA|NA
CASSFIPDRLTDTQYF
TGTGCCAGCAGCTTCATCCCGGACAGACTAACAGATACGCAGTATTTT
>TRBV14|TRBJ2-3|NA|few
CASSHWGMAADTQYF
TGTGCCAGCAGCCATTGGGGAATGGCCGCAGATACGCAGTATTTT
>TRBV2|TRBJ2-3|TRBD2|NA
CASAPSGGEDTQYF
TGTGCCAGCGCACCTAGCGGAGGGGAGGATACGCAGTATTTT
>TRBV6-1|TRBJ2-7|NA|NA
CASSETGTSSSYEQYF
TGTGCCAGCAGTGAAACCGGGACTTCAAGCTCCTACGAGCAGTACTTC
>TRBV6-5|TRBJ2-1|TRBD1|NA
CASRHRQGGHNEQFF
TGTGCCAGCAGGCATCGACAGGGGGGACACAATGAGCAGTTCTTC
>TRBV18|TRBJ2-4|TRBD2|NA
CASSPGLAGDIQYF
TGTGCCAGCTCACCGGGACTAGCGGGGGACATTCAGTACTTC
>TRBV29-1|TRBJ1-2|NA|few
CSVESGINYGYTF
TGCAGCGTTGAATCGGGCATTAACTATGGCTACACCTTC
>TRBV27|TRBJ2-4|NA|NA
CASSLTGVRNIQYF
TGTGCCAGCAGTCTAACAGGTGTCCGGAACATTCAGTACTTC
>TRBV7-3|TRBJ1-6|NA|few
CASSLTADRGNSPLHF
TGTGCCAGCAGCTTAACTGCGGACCGAGGGAATTCACCCCTCCACTTT
>TRBV5-1|TRBJ2-7|TRBD1|NA
CASRNRDRDVYEQYF
TGCGCCAGCAGAAACCGGGACAGGGATGTCTACGAGCAGTACTTC
>TRBV29-1|TRBJ2-3|NA|NA
CSVEAESSTDTQYF
TGCAGCGTTGAGGCGGAGAGTAGCACAGATACGCAGTATTTT
>TRBV30|TRBJ2-7|NA|once
CGAGTEEQYF
TGTGGGGCAGGGACCGAGGAGCAGTACTTC